This T cell receptor (beta chain) was captured by sequencing in a study of T cells in Graves' hyperthyroidism and ophthalmopathy (dated by TCRdb to the late 2010s). Describing the broader study: Peripheral blood samples were taken at the time of initial diagnosis, prior to any treatment. To identify distinguishing TCR V-J signatures, a discovery cohort of around 100 patients was used, comprising 43 with Graves' ophthalmopathy and approximately 57 with stable Graves' hyperthyroidism. An independent validation cohort of some 18 hyperthyroidism patients and roughly 16 patients who later progressed to ophthalmopathy tested prospective prediction of ophthalmopathy. The approximately 98 discovery patients were randomly divided into training and test sets at a 7:3 ratio. The study also compared thyroid tissue and blood T-cell repertoires from over 5 Graves' hyperthyroidism patients. Once sampling was done, hyperthyroidism patients were given methimazole at a starting dose of 30 mg daily, whereas ophthalmopathy patients were given high-dose intravenous methylprednisolone. The paper describes TCR Vbeta CDR3 sequencing of about 140 peripheral blood samples, made up of roughly 40 ophthalmopathy patients, 70 to 80 hyperthyroidism patients and roughly 17 progressor patients.

The table lists this clonotype with many counts. The clone's antigen remains unknown. Base-call qualities are not available, and no considerably larger clone is one nucleotide away. Graves' hyperthyroidism was defined as stable when no progression to ophthalmopathy occurred over 18 months of follow-up. Hyperthyroidism patients were aged 18 to 65 years and newly diagnosed, with disease duration of less than 2 months. The study excluded patients with uncontrolled infections, other autoimmune diseases, pregnancy or lactation. Clinical symptoms, serum thyroxine and TRAb, thyroid ultrasound, and orbital computed tomography formed the basis for the diagnoses. Ficoll-Paque density gradient centrifugation was used to isolate PBMCs from 10 ml of fresh peripheral blood. Total RNA was extracted using Trizol reagent, and RNA quality was assessed on an Agilent 2100 Bioanalyzer. The CDR3 covers 13 residues, taking in both the cysteine and the phenylalanine. Of all the DNA, just the CDR3 is kept, 39 bases in frame from base 1. V sheds 4 bases and J sheds 2 bases, leaving 7 bases between their ends. CDR1 and CDR2 (LGHNT, FRNRAP) derive from the germline V gene.

Study-level results and caveats: Blood samples also contained most of the expanded thyroid clonotypes (frequency above 0.001), which suggests that blood repertoires may reflect thyroid immune responses. During validation, the model predicted progression to ophthalmopathy a median of roughly 7.1 months ahead of onset, with just under 71% sensitivity and about 72% specificity. Sample size was not statistically predetermined, and investigators were not blinded to group allocation. A 13 V-J signature model separated ophthalmopathy from stable hyperthyroidism, with nearly 90% sensitivity and 81.08% specificity in cross-validation and 80%/75% in testing.

Amplification of TCR beta CDR3 regions was carried out from RNA transcripts. The first round of RT-PCR for the TCR CDR3 was performed with the HTBI primer set and the Qiagen OneStep RT-PCR kit. A second multiplex PCR round built the libraries, followed by size selection and purification. Paired-end sequencing of the libraries was performed with 100 bp reads on an Illumina HiSeq2000. The authors' pipeline ran thus. SOAPnuke was used to process the raw data, removing reads that contained adapters or uncalled bases, had a mean Phred below 15, or lacked an exact match to the constant primer or identifier. COPE v1.2.5 was used to merge the high-quality paired reads, and each unique nucleotide sequence was defined as a clonotype. MiTCR v1.1 was used to align clonotypes to the IMGT TRBV, TRBD and TRBJ reference segments. The analysis was restricted to V-J combinations with a frequency above 0.0001, which together covered over 99% of the repertoires. A TCS score was defined as the ratio of F50 (clonal expansion) to E x V (chaos), with BLOSUM62-based TCRdist applied between CDR3 peptides within each V-J. Welch's t-statistics and random forest reduced roughly 540 V-J features to 10 to 15, which were used in a naive Bayes classifier (R e1071). Clones were called with MiXCR by TCRdb after fastp trimmed the public reads at Q25, and only in-frame beta chains were retained. Duplicate CDR3 protein sequences are folded into a single record with the most common DNA and genes. Here the V and J calls rest on TCRdb's processing, not on the authors' analysis. In all, the sample holds about 560,000 distinct CDR3 sequences, and around 15% of those were seen once. The ten largest clones capture 15% to 20% of the sample.

The sequenced sample consisted of blood. This receptor chain uses TRBV12-5 and TRBJ2-3, with no D gene named confidently. The sequence was obtained from a woman under 30 with Graves' hyperthyroidism. The nucleotide sequence is TGTGCTAGTGGTTCCTATAACACAGATACGCAGTATTTT. Its amino acids are CASGSYNTDTQYF.